The text below deals with one T cell receptor (beta chain). Its antigen remains unidentified. Base-call qualities are not available, and no considerably larger clone is one nucleotide away. The data belong to a study of blood T cell repertoires in COVID-19 (dated by TCRdb to the early 2020s). As for the study more broadly: Collaborator samples came from the United States, Italy and Spain and covered acute and convalescent phases of COVID-19. A de-identified subject ID, COVID-19 status, age in years and sex were almost always included in the sample metadata. Where available, HLA class I and class II types were obtained from metadata supplied by the sample provider rather than from assay-based typing. The samples were drawn from two sources: the first 160 participants of the ongoing ImmuneRACE study, and 1,000 to 1,500 subjects contributed by 6 global collaborators. The dataset comprised deeply sampled blood TCRbeta repertoires from subjects exposed to, actively infected with, or recovered from COVID-19. The repertoires were made available in a free public database intended to serve as a resource for research on the immune response to SARS-CoV-2. The material from the prospective study consisted of cDNA or gDNA derived from T cells, B-cell-depleted T cells, or PBMCs. Broad study findings and their caveats: How much clinical and demographic metadata was included differed by source and by participant, and the metadata was provided uncurated.

The collaborating institutions used their own protocols to collect whole blood in K2EDTA tubes. Collaborator samples were shipped for TCRbeta analysis as frozen whole blood, isolated PBMCs, or DNA extracted from either sample type. Including cysteine and phenylalanine, the CDR3 has 13 amino acids. Only the CDR3 DNA is retained, 39 bases long and in frame from the first base. CDR1 and CDR2 were assigned from the germline V gene (reference sequence) as LGHDT and YNNKEL. At the junction V is shortened by 5 bases and J by 0 bases, with 7 bases in between. The immunoSEQ Assay, a bias-controlled multiplex PCR, was used to amplify TCRbeta CDR3 regions from genomic DNA. Per the original workflow: The number of nucleated cells in each sample was estimated from the amplification of reference gene primers within the assay. To quantify the absolute abundance of each unique TCRbeta CDR3 rearrangement, sequence reads were collapsed and filtered. For each sample, productive Simpson clonality was calculated as the square root of Simpson's diversity index over productive rearrangements. The source is immuneACCESS, and TCRdb retained only in-frame sequences with V and J called. Part of the clones is not carried over; for the studies checked, unresolved V genes explain less than half of this, and the remainder is unexplained. V and J calls plus clone size are reproduced from that table; the DNA served to infer D and trimming. The sample data list 100,000 to 150,000 clones, and about 85% of these were observed just once. Just over 6.5% of the sample lies in the top ten.

This TCR derives from a man older than 75 with active or convalescent COVID-19. The sequenced sample consisted of peripheral blood. The V and J genes are TRBV3-1 (or the pseudogene TRBV3-2) and TRBJ1-1; no confident D gene assignment can be made. The nucleotide sequence reads TGTGCCAGCAGCTCAAGCATGAACACTGAAGCTTTCTTT. The translation is CASSSSMNTEAFF.